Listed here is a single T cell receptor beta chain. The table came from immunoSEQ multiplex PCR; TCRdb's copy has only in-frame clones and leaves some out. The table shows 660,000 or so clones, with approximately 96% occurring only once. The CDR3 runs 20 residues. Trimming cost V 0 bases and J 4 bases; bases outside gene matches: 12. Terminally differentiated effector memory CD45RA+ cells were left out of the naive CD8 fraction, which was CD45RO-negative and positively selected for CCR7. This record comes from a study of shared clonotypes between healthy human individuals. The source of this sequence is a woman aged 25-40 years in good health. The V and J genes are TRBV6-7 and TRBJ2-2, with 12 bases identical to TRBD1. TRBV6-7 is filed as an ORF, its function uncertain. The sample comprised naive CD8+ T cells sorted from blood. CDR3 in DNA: TGTGCCAGCAGTTACTCGCGGGACAGGGGGCCAATTCTGAGCACCGGGGAGCTGTTTTTT. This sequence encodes CASSYSRDRGPILSTGELFF.